This T cell receptor (beta chain) comes out of a study of identical twins. Study-wide results and caveats: Models underestimated how often monozygotic twins shared out-of-frame TCR alpha. Zero-insertion analyses were open to partial confounding by invariant MAIT and iNKT cells.

The cDNA had a unique molecular identifier and a template-switch universal primer site. TCRdb processed the 5' RACE reads anew with MiXCR; each CDR3 protein has one entry. The sample lists approximately 680,000 distinct CDR3 sequences, around 7.5% occurring once. Every one of the donors was a healthy Caucasian. With regard to this clonotype: The target antigen is unknown.

The same data also contributed to another study, on yellow fever vaccine responses in identical twins.

The sample consisted of PBMCs. This TCR derives from a woman aged 18-30 years in good health.

CDR3 protein: CSANRLAGGEETQYF. For the CDR3, the DNA is TGCAGCGCCAATCGACTAGCGGGAGGAGAGGAGACCCAGTACTTC. This chain uses TRBV29-1 with TRBJ2-5; the match to TRBD2 covers 13 bases. CDR1 and CDR2 (germline): SQVTM, ANQGSEA. The CDR3 sequence is 15 residues long. V trimming: 7 bases; J trimming: 5 bases; junction bases outside the gene matches: 10.